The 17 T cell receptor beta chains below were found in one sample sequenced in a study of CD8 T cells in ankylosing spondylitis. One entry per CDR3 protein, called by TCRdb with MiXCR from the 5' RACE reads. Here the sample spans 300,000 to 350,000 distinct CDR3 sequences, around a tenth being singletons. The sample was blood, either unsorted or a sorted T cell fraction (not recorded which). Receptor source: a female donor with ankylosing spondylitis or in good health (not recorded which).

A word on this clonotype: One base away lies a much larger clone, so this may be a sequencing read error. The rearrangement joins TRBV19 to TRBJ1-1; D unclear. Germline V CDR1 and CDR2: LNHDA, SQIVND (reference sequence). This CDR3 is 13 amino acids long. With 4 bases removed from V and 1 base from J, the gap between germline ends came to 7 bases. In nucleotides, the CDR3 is TGTGCCAGTAGTACATTCGGGAACACTGAAGCTTTCTTT. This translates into CASSTFGNTEAFF.

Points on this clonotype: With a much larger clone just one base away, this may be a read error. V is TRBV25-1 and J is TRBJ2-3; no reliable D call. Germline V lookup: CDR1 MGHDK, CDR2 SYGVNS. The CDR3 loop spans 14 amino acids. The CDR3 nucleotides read TGTGCCCGCAGTGAACGTAGGTACACAGATACGCAGTATTTT. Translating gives CARSERRYTDTQYF. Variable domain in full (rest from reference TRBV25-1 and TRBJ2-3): EADIYQTPRYLVIGTGKKITLECSQTMGHDKMYWYQQDPGMELHLIHYSYGVNSTEKGDLSSESTVSRIRTEHFPLTLESARPSHTSQYLCARSERRYTDTQYFGPGTRLTVL.

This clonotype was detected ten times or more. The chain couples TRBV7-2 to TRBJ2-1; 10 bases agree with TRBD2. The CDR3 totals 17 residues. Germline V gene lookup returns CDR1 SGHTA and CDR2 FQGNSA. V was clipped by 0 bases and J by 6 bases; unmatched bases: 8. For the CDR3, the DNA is TGTGCCAGCAGCTTAGCGAGACGACTAGCGGGCTCCAATGAGCAGTTCTTC. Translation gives CASSLARRLAGSNEQFF.

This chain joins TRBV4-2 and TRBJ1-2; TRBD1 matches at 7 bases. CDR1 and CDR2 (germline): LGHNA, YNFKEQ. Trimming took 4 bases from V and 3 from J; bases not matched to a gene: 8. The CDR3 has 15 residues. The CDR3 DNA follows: TGTGCCAGCAGCCCCGAGGGGCAGGGGGACTATGGCTACACCTTC. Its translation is CASSPEGQGDYGYTF.

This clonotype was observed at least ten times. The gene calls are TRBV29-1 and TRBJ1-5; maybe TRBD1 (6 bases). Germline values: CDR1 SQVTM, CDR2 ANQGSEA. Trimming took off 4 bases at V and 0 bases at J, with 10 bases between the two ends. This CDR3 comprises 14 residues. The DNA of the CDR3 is TGCAGCGTTGCACAGGGAAATAGCAATCAGCCCCAGCATTTT. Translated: CSVAQGNSNQPQHF.

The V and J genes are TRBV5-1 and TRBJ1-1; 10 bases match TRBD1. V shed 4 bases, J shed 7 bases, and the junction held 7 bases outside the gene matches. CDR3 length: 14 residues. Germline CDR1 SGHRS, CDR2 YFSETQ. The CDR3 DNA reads TGCGCCAGCAGCCCGACAGGGGGCGCGTATGAAGCTTTCTTT. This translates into CASSPTGGAYEAFF.

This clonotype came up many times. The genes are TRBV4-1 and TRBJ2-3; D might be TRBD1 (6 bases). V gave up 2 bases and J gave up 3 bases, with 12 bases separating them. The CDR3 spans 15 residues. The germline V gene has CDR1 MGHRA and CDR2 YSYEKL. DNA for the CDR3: TGCGCCAGCAGCCAAATTTCTAGGGGGACAGATACGCAGTATTTT. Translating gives CASSQISRGTDTQYF.

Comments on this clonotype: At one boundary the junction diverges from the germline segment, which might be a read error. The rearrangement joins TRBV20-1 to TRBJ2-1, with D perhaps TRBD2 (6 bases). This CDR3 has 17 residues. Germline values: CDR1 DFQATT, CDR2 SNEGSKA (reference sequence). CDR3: CSAGDPLTSISYNEQFF. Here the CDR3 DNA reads TGCAGTGCTGGAGATCCGCTGACTAGTATCTCCTACAATGAGCAGTTCTTC.

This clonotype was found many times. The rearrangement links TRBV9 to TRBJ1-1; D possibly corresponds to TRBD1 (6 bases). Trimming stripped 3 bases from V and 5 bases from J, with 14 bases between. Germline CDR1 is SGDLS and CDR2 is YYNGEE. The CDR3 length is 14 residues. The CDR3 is CASSAERGGTEAFF. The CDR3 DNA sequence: TGTGCCAGCAGCGCCGAGAGGGGGGGTACTGAAGCTTTCTTT.

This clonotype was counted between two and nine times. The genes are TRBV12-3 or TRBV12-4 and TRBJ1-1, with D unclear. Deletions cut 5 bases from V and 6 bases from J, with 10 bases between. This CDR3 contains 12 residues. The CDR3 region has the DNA TGTGCCAGCAGTCTACAGTTTCCTGAAGCTTTCTTT. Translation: CASSLQFPEAFF.

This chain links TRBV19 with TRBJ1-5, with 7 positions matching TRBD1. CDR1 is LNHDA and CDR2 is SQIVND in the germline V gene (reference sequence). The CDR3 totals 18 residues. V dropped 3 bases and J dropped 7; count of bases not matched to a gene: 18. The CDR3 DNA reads TGTGCCAGTAGTATTGTTTCCCCCGGACAGGCTCTACCGCAGCCCCAGCATTTT. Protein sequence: CASSIVSPGQALPQPQHF. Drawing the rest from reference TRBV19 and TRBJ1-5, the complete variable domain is DGGITQSPKYLFRKEGQNVTLSCEQNLNHDAMYWYRQDPGQGLRLIYYSQIVNDFQKGDIAEGYSVSREKKESFPLTVTSAQKNPTAFYLCASSIVSPGQALPQPQHFGDGTRLSIL.

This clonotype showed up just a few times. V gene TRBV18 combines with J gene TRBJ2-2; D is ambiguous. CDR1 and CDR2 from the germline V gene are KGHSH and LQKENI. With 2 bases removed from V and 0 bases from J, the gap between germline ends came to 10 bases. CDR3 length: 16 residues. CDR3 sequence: CASSPKQIPNTGELFF. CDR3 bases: TGTGCCAGCTCACCAAAGCAAATACCGAACACCGGGGAGCTGTTTTTT.

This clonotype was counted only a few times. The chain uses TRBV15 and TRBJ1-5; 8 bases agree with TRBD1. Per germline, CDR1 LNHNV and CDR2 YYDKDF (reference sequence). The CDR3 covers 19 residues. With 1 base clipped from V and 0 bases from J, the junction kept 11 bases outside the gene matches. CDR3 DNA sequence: TGTGCCACCAGCAGAGCCCTAATACAGGGGGTCCATAGCAATCAGCCCCAGCATTTT. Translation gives CATSRALIQGVHSNQPQHF.

The CDR3 nucleotides are TGTGCCAGCAGTACAGGGACGGCCGGGGGAGATACGCAGTATTTT. Translation: CASSTGTAGGDTQYF. This chain links TRBV25-1 with TRBJ2-3; D may correspond to TRBD1 or TRBD2 (6 bases each). The V gene lost 5 bases and the J gene lost 5 bases, with 17 bases spanning the gap. The germline gives CDR1 MGHDK, CDR2 SYGVNS. The length of the CDR3 is 15 residues.

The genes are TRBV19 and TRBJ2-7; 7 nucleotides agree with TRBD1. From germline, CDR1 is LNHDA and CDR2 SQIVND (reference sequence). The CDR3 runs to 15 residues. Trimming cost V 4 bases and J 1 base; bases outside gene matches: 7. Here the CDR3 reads CASSRTGTDSYEQYF. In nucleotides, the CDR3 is TGTGCCAGTAGTAGGACCGGGACAGATTCCTACGAGCAGTACTTC.

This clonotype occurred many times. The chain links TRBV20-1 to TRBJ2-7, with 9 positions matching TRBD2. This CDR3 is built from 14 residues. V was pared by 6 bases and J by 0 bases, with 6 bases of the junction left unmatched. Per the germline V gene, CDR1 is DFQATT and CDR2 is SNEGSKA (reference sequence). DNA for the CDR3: TGCAGTGCAAGGGCGGGGGGGAGCTCCTACGAGCAGTACTTC. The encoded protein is CSARAGGSSYEQYF.

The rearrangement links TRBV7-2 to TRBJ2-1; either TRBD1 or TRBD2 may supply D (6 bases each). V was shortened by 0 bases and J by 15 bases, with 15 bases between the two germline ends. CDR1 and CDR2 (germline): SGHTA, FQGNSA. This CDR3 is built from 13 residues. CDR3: CASSLARGRALFF. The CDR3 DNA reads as TGTGCCAGCAGCTTAGCTCGGGGGCGCGCTTTGTTCTTC.